In this sample, the clone carrying this T cell receptor (beta chain) turned up once. The sample belongs to a study of blood T cell repertoires in COVID-19. Study information: Collection of acute and convalescent COVID-19 samples took place in the United States, Italy and Spain. PBMCs, B-cell-depleted T cells, or T cells provided the cDNA or gDNA that made up the material.

Original processing notes: Estimated nucleated cell counts came from reference gene primer amplification. Clones were read by immunoSEQ multiplex PCR, and TCRdb kept only the in-frame ones, dropping some. V and J calls and clone size follow that table, whereas D and trimming were derived from the DNA. This table has 300,000 to 450,000 clones, 85% appearing once. The CDR3 runs 17 residues. V was trimmed by 2 bases and J by 6 bases, leaving 23 bases between them. Germline V gene lookup returns CDR1 SGHRS and CDR2 YFSETQ. The V call is TRBV5-1, the J call TRBJ1-2; no clear D. Sequenced material: peripheral blood. The clonotype originates from a woman between 18 and 29 years old with acute or convalescent COVID-19. The CDR3 loop reads CASSLVTPLRVDDGYTF. DNA of the CDR3: TGCGCCAGCAGCTTAGTTACCCCCCTGAGGGTCGACGATGGCTACACCTTC.